The 27 T cell receptor beta chains listed next were all sequenced from one sample in a study of cytomegalovirus exposure and HLA in healthy donors. Sequenced by immunoSEQ multiplex PCR; TCRdb stores in-frame clones only, minus some. Among some 110,000 clones, about nine tenths were seen once, and the ten largest hold 1.5% to 2%. Input material: PBMCs. Every receptor here comes from a woman aged 18 to 35 in good health and CMV-seropositive.

This chain joins TRBV6-6 and TRBJ2-2, with 9 bases fitting TRBD1. In germline, CDR1 is MNHNY, CDR2 SVGAGI (reference sequence). V shed 6 bases, J shed 6 bases, and the junction held 5 bases outside the gene matches. CDR3 length: 14 amino acids. CDR3 sequence: CASSVTGGSGELFF. The CDR3 DNA reads TGTGCCAGCAGCGTCACAGGGGGCTCCGGGGAGCTGTTTTTT.

In its sample, this clone was seen once. The gene calls are TRBV10-2 and TRBJ2-7; the D is unclear. Germline values: CDR1 WSHSY, CDR2 SAAADI. Deletions cut 2 bases from V and 6 bases from J, with 8 bases between. The CDR3 spans 12 residues. Written as DNA, the CDR3 is TGCGCCAGCAGTGAGAAGGGTAGCGAGCAGTACGTC. Its protein product is CASSEKGSEQYV.

The chain couples TRBV15 to TRBJ1-2, with D maybe TRBD1 (6 bases). The V end lost 8 bases, the J end lost 5 bases, and 18 bases lay between the germline ends. In germline, CDR1 is LNHNV, CDR2 YYDKDF (reference sequence). This CDR3 has 14 residues. CDR3: CATGEFGGPYGYTF. DNA for the CDR3: TGTGCCACCGGTGAATTCGGGGGGCCTTATGGCTACACCTTC.

The CDR3 is CASSEGTGRPEQYF. CDR3 nucleotide sequence: TGTGCCAGCAGTGAGGGGACAGGGCGTCCCGAGCAGTACTTC. The chain is built from TRBV2 and TRBJ2-7, with 9 bases aligning to TRBD1. Germline-derived CDR1 and CDR2 are SNHLY and FYNNEI. V gave up 3 bases and J gave up 6 bases; unmatched junction bases: 6. The CDR3 sequence is 14 residues long.

V and J are TRBV27 and TRBJ1-2; 7 nucleotides match TRBD1. The length of the CDR3 is 15 residues. CDR1 is MNHEY, CDR2 SMNVEV, per germline (reference sequence). With 9 bases clipped from V and 4 bases from J, the junction kept 14 bases outside the gene matches. The CDR3 bases are TGTGCCAGTCCGACCCCTCCCGGACAGGTCTATGGCTACACCTTC. Translated: CASPTPPGQVYGYTF.

This clone was counted between two and nine times. J is TRBJ1-2 and V is TRBV18, with D perhaps TRBD1 (6 bases). The CDR3 covers 14 residues. Trimming pared 1 base from V and 6 bases from J, leaving 12 bases between. CDR1 is KGHSH, CDR2 LQKENI, per germline. The CDR3 here is CASSPRQVSDGYTF. The CDR3 DNA reads as TGTGCCAGCTCACCACGACAGGTATCGGATGGCTACACCTTC.

The gene calls are TRBV4-3 and TRBJ2-1; weak D call: TRBD2 (5 bases). Between the trimmed V and J ends, which lost 5 bases and 4 bases, there was a span of 15 bases. In germline, CDR1 is LGHNA, CDR2 YSLEER. This CDR3 has 15 residues. In DNA, the CDR3 is TGCGCCAGCAGCTCAGACGGGCTAGCTTACAATGAGCAGTTCTTC. It yields the protein CASSSDGLAYNEQFF.

This clone has more than one count but fewer than ten. V gene TRBV19 combines with J gene TRBJ1-2; TRBD1 aligns across 10 bases. Trimming cost V 6 bases and J 0 bases; bases outside gene matches: 7. The CDR3 is made up of 16 amino acids. Germline V lookup: CDR1 LNHDA, CDR2 SQIVND (reference sequence). CDR3 region: CASSRDRGRANYGYTF. The CDR3 DNA reads TGTGCCAGTAGCCGCGACAGGGGGCGAGCTAACTATGGCTACACCTTC.

The V and J genes are TRBV5-5 and TRBJ2-7; 13 bases agree with TRBD2. Germline V CDR1 and CDR2: SGHKS, YYEKEE (reference sequence). CDR3 length: 15 amino acids. The V and J ends lost 5 bases and 2 bases, in that order; junction bases with no gene match: 4. The CDR3: CASRGGTSGTYEQYF. The CDR3 bases are TGTGCCAGCAGGGGTGGGACTAGCGGGACCTACGAGCAGTACTTC.

The chain joins TRBV10-2 to TRBJ2-7; tentatively, D is TRBD1 (6 bases). From germline, CDR1 is WSHSY and CDR2 SAAADI. This CDR3 spans 15 amino acids. Between the trimmed V and J ends, which lost 6 bases and 0 bases, there was a span of 15 bases. CDR3 sequence (DNA): TGCGCCAGCAGGCAGGGGCAGGGCAACTCCTACGAGCAGTACGTC. Its translation: CASRQGQGNSYEQYV.

The genes are TRBV6-6 and TRBJ1-1; D ambiguous. Germline V gene data show CDR1 as MNHNY and CDR2 as SVGAGI (reference sequence). CDR3 size: 14 residues. V dropped 2 bases and J dropped 1 base, with 8 bases sitting between them. This CDR3 is CASSYRGPNTEAFF. CDR3 in DNA: TGTGCCAGCAGTTACCGTGGGCCGAACACTGAAGCTTTCTTT.

The rearrangement joins TRBV6-5 to TRBJ2-7; 9 positions match TRBD1. The CDR3 totals 14 residues. The V gene end was trimmed by 6 bases and the J gene end by 4 bases; junction bases not matched to a gene: 7. Germline values: CDR1 MNHEY, CDR2 SVGAGI. In DNA, the CDR3 is TGTGCCAGCAGCTTCCGACAGGGGGGTTACGAGCAGTACTTC. Translated, it gives CASSFRQGGYEQYF.

CDR3 sequence: CASSLLQGEQYF. In DNA form, the CDR3 reads TGTGCCAGCAGCTTACTACAGGGCGAGCAGTACTTC. The chain joins TRBV7-6 to TRBJ2-7; weak D call: TRBD1 (6 bases). The CDR3 length is 12 residues. Germline CDR1 and CDR2: SGHVS and FNYEAQ. The ends were cut back, 2 bases at V and 6 bases at J, with 8 bases in the middle.

The chain has TRBV7-6 and TRBJ2-3; D not certain. Germline lookup yields CDR1 SGHVS and CDR2 FNYEAQ. The CDR3 length is 15 residues. V was pared by 2 bases and J by 4 bases, with 13 bases between. CDR3 DNA: TGTGCCAGCAGCTTAAACCCTAGGATCGCAGATACGCAGTATTTT. This encodes CASSLNPRIADTQYF. The full variable domain, rest sourced from reference TRBV7-6 and TRBJ2-3, is GAGVSQSPRYKVTKRGQDVALRCDPISGHVSLYWYRQALGQGPEFLTYFNYEAQQDKSGLPNDRFSAERPEGSISTLTIQRTEQRDSAMYRCASSLNPRIADTQYFGPGTRLTVL.

V and J are TRBV5-4 and TRBJ1-2; 7 positions agree with TRBD1. The ends lost 3 bases at V and 11 bases at J; junction bases unmatched: 7. The CDR3 consists of 12 residues. Germline CDR1 is SGHNT and CDR2 is YYREEE (reference sequence). CDR3 in DNA: TGTGCCAGCAGCTGGGGGGACAGCATTTACACCTTC. This gives the protein CASSWGDSIYTF.

This clone has just one count. The J gene is TRBJ2-2, the V gene TRBV9; possibly TRBD1 for D (6 bases). CDR3 length: 13 residues. The V gene lost 6 bases and the J gene lost 1 base, with 7 bases spanning the gap. Germline CDR1 reads SGDLS; CDR2 reads YYNGEE. The CDR3 nucleotides read TGTGCCAGCAAACAGGGGAACACCGGGGAGCTGTTTTTT. The encoded protein is CASKQGNTGELFF.

The V and J genes are TRBV19 and TRBJ1-1; 10 bases agree with TRBD1. Germline V gene data show CDR1 as LNHDA and CDR2 as SQIVND (reference sequence). Trimming took 3 bases from V and 5 from J; bases not matched to a gene: 3. The CDR3 totals 14 residues. The CDR3 nucleotides read TGTGCCAGTAGTATGACAGGGGGCGGGACTGAAGCTTTCTTT. Translation gives CASSMTGGGTEAFF.

This clone showed up just a few times. The genes are TRBV28 and TRBJ1-6, with TRBD1 identical over 10 bases. CDR1 is MDHEN, CDR2 SYDVKM, per germline. The V and J ends lost 2 bases and 5 bases, in that order; junction bases with no gene match: 12. The CDR3 runs 19 residues. The CDR3 loop reads CASSLVLSPTGGHNSPLHF. The CDR3 DNA reads TGTGCCAGCAGTTTAGTATTGTCCCCGACAGGGGGCCATAATTCACCCCTCCACTTT.

The chain links TRBV28 to TRBJ2-1; TRBD1 aligns across 7 bases. Looked up from germline, CDR1 is MDHEN and CDR2 is SYDVKM. The V and J ends lost 6 bases and 0 bases, in that order; junction bases with no gene match: 11. The CDR3 has 17 amino acids. As DNA, the CDR3 is TGTGCCAGCAGCCCGACAGGGCGACGTTTCTCCTACAATGAGCAGTTCTTC. The encoded protein is CASSPTGRRFSYNEQFF.

The chain recombines TRBV10-1 with TRBJ2-7, with D possibly TRBD1 on 6 matching bases. This CDR3 has 16 residues. CDR1 WNHNN and CDR2 SYGVQD come from the germline V gene (reference sequence). Trimming removed 2 bases from V and 5 bases from J, with 19 bases in between. This CDR3 reads CASSELDSQYVHEQYF. In DNA form, the CDR3 reads TGCGCCAGCAGTGAGCTGGACAGCCAATATGTCCACGAGCAGTACTTC.

This clone was counted a single time. V and J are TRBV27 and TRBJ1-4; D is uncertain. The germline CDR1 and CDR2 sequences are MNHEY and SMNVEV (reference sequence). The CDR3 runs 16 residues. Trimming took 5 bases from V and 3 from J, leaving 16 bases between them. CDR3 sequence reads: CASSTLRSAANEKLFF. The CDR3 DNA reads as TGTGCCAGCAGTACCCTCCGGTCAGCGGCTAATGAAAAACTGTTTTTT.

For the CDR3, the DNA is TGTGCCAGCAGCAACCGTTGGGGACAGAATTACAACTATGGCTACACCTTC. Its protein is CASSNRWGQNYNYGYTF. The chain has TRBV21-1 and TRBJ1-2; the table assigns TRBD1, which was not confirmed against the DNA. TRBV21-1 is designated a pseudogene. The CDR3 is 17 amino acids.

The chain employs TRBV4-3 and TRBJ2-2; TRBD1 matches 9 bases. CDR1 and CDR2 (germline): LGHNA, YSLEER. CDR3 size: 17 residues. With 1 base clipped from V and 5 bases from J, the junction kept 8 bases outside the gene matches. The DNA of the CDR3 is TGCGCCAGCAGCCAAGGCCCGGACAGGGGTGGGACCGGGGAGCTGTTTTTT. Translation: CASSQGPDRGGTGELFF.

This chain joins TRBV2 and TRBJ2-5; tentative D call: TRBD1 (5 bases). V dropped 5 bases and J dropped 4 bases, with 20 bases sitting between them. The V gene's germline CDR1 is SNHLY and CDR2 FYNNEI. The CDR3 loop spans 16 amino acids. This CDR3 is CASSSFRGGDGETQYF. Here the CDR3 DNA reads TGTGCCAGCAGTTCCTTTAGGGGTGGAGATGGAGAGACCCAGTACTTC.

This chain connects TRBV7-9 to TRBJ2-4; no reliable D call. The CDR3 runs to 13 residues. Germline CDR1 is SEHNR and CDR2 is FQNEAQ (reference sequence). Trimming pared 3 bases from V and 9 bases from J, leaving 12 bases between. The CDR3, as DNA: TGTGCCAGCAGCTTTACCCCAGATATCATTCAGTACTTC. Translating it yields CASSFTPDIIQYF. The whole variable domain, remainder taken from reference TRBV7-9 and TRBJ2-4, is DTGVSQNPRHKITKRGQNVTFRCDPISEHNRLYWYRQTLGQGPEFLTYFQNEAQLEKSRLLSDRFSAERPKGSFSTLEIQRTEQGDSAMYLCASSFTPDIIQYFGAGTRLSVL.

V is TRBV5-1 and J is TRBJ2-1; TRBD2 matches 7 bases. The trim removed 1 base at V and 7 bases at J, leaving 5 bases unmatched. This CDR3 is 14 amino acids long. Germline CDR1 SGHRS, CDR2 YFSETQ. The CDR3 sequence is CASSLSRGGNEQFF. In DNA, the CDR3 is TGCGCCAGCAGCTTGAGTCGGGGAGGGAATGAGCAGTTCTTC.

This clone turned up a few times. The rearrangement joins TRBV19 to TRBJ1-2, with D unresolved. The CDR3 has 15 residues. CDR1 and CDR2 (germline): LNHDA, SQIVND (reference sequence). V lost 3 bases, J lost 6 bases, and 17 bases lay in between. The DNA of the CDR3 is TGTGCCAGTAGTATTATTGGGGAGGTAACGCATGGCTACACCTTC. Translated: CASSIIGEVTHGYTF. The full variable domain, completed using reference TRBV19 and TRBJ1-2, is DGGITQSPKYLFRKEGQNVTLSCEQNLNHDAMYWYRQDPGQGLRLIYYSQIVNDFQKGDIAEGYSVSREKKESFPLTVTSAQKNPTAFYLCASSIIGEVTHGYTFGSGTRLTVV.